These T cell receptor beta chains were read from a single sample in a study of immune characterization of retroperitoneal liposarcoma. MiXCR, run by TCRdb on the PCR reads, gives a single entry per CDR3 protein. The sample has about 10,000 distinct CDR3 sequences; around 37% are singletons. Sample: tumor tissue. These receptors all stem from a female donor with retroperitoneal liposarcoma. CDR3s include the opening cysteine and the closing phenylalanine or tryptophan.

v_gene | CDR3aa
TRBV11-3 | CASSILAGIQETQYF
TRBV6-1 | CASRSLDAYNEQFF
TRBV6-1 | CASRARLAGARADTQYF
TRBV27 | CASSSQGGPETQYF
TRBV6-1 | CASRLAGGTRINIQYF
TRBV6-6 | CASSYTGATVHNEQFF
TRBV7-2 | CASSWDRGQYEQFF
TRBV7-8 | CASSLYGGADTEAFF
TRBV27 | CASSPGDSADTQYF
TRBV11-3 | CASRAEGASYNEQYF
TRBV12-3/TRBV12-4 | CASSFWCSEETQYF
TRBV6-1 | CATNPGLFYEQYF
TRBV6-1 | CASSGEDTQETQYF
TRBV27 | CASSLRTRGGYEQYF
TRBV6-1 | CASSEGVAGDLCEQYF
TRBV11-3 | CASSLTHEQFF
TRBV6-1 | CASANPRGGKDTQYF
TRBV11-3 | CASSLDGGDQETQYF
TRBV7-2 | CASSLSAGVTKNIQYF
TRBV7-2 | CASSFQGTSRAETQFF
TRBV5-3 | CASSARQGRFTYEQYF